This T cell receptor (beta chain) was recorded in a study of cytomegalovirus exposure and HLA in healthy donors. Comment on this clone: The antigen remains undetermined.

Use of 60 Vbeta and 13 Jbeta primers characterized the PCR. The method was immunoSEQ multiplex PCR; TCRdb's version includes in-frame clones alone and lacks a portion of them. The sample lists 150,000 to 200,000 clones; approximately 70% were seen once. The germline V and J ends were trimmed by 0 bases and 1 base, with 10 bases remaining between them. Per the germline V gene, CDR1 is SGHNT and CDR2 is YYREEE (reference sequence). This CDR3 comprises 15 residues. Regarding the study as a whole: Reported performance of the classifier showed diagnosis of cytomegalovirus status with high specificity and sensitivity. In a later analysis, common viral pathogens appeared linked to several of the most significant clusters. Investigators reported approximately 170 TCR beta chains as tied to cytomegalovirus.

The sequence was obtained from a man younger than 35 in good health and CMV-seropositive. The source material was PBMCs. This chain links TRBV5-4 with TRBJ1-1; the D gene is possibly TRBD1 (5 bases). In nucleotides, the CDR3 is TGTGCCAGCAGCTTGGCCGTCAGGGAGAACACTGAAGCTTTCTTT. It codes for CASSLAVRENTEAFF.